A single sample gave rise to the 16 T cell receptor beta chains below, sequenced in a study of beta chain features in type 1 diabetes. General observations from the study: Shortening that was moderate but significant affected the TCRB CDR3s of Type 1 diabetes patients in all four CD4+ subsets.

Since all of the isolated RNA was reverse transcribed, expressed TCRB transcripts were what got sequenced. Measured with immunoSEQ multiplex PCR; TCRdb has only the in-frame clones, and not every one. In the table there are about 160,000 clones, less than 9.5% of which are singletons. For these TCRs, the target antigens are not known. The sample comprised central memory CD4+ T cells from blood. Receptors originate from a woman aged 40 to 49 with type 1 diabetes.

This clone was found a few times. The chain combines TRBV9 with TRBJ2-7, with TRBD2 as a possible D gene (6 bases). Trimming removed 4 bases from V and 6 bases from J, with 17 bases in between. Germline V gene lookup returns CDR1 SGDLS and CDR2 YYNGEE. CDR3 length: 14 residues. CDR3 coding DNA: TGTGCCAGCAGCCCCCCAGGGAGGTCCCTCGAGCAGTACTTC. It encodes CASSPPGRSLEQYF. The full variable domain, completed using reference TRBV9 and TRBJ2-7, is DSGVTQTPKHLITATGQRVTLRCSPRSGDLSVYWYQQSLDQGLQFLIQYYNGEERAKGNILERFSAQQFPDLHSELNLSSLELGDSALYFCASSPPGRSLEQYFGPGTRLTVT.

V gene TRBV30 combines with J gene TRBJ1-1; no definite D call. Trimming cost V 0 bases and J 2 bases, with 7 bases left between them. Germline CDR1 GTSNPN, CDR2 SVGIG (reference sequence). This CDR3 is built from 13 residues. The CDR3 DNA is TGTGCCTGGAGTGTGAGGGCTAACACTGAAGCTTTCTTT. This codes for CAWSVRANTEAFF.

This clone has a handful of counts. The gene calls are TRBV27 and TRBJ2-5; D is undetermined. V dropped 6 bases and J dropped 0 bases, with 14 bases sitting between them. The CDR3 is 15 residues long. Germline CDR1 MNHEY, CDR2 SMNVEV (reference sequence). For the CDR3, the DNA is TGTGCCAGCAGCCAAACCCTCAGGTACCAAGAGACCCAGTACTTC. Translated: CASSQTLRYQETQYF.

The sample holds a few counts of this clone. This chain links TRBV2 with TRBJ2-6; D ambiguous. Looked up from germline, CDR1 is SNHLY and CDR2 is FYNNEI. CDR3 length: 13 amino acids. V lost 7 bases to trimming and J lost 4 bases, with 8 bases between them. CDR3 bases: TGTGCCAGCAAGTTGCGGGGGGCCAACGTCCTGACTTTC. The encoded protein is CASKLRGANVLTF.

This clone was counted only a few times. Distinct nucleotide sequences in the sample also encode this CDR3. The chain combines TRBV9 with TRBJ2-5; 13 positions match TRBD2. This CDR3 region has 15 residues. Germline CDR1 is SGDLS and CDR2 is YYNGEE. V was clipped by 3 bases and J by 5 bases; unmatched bases: 4. The CDR3, as DNA: TGTGCCAGCAGCGGGACTAGCGGGAGCGGGGAGACCCAGTACTTC. Encoded protein: CASSGTSGSGETQYF.

This clone has more than one count but fewer than ten. The gene calls are TRBV6-1 and TRBJ1-1; D unresolved. V shed 6 bases and J shed 3 bases, with 11 bases lying between them. Germline loops: CDR1 MNHNS, CDR2 SASEGT. The CDR3 spans 13 residues. Here the CDR3 DNA reads TGTGCCAGCAGAAAAGAGCGGGACACTGAAGCTTTCTTT. It encodes CASRKERDTEAFF.

This clone has just a few counts. The chain links TRBV15 to TRBJ1-1; no definite D call. Germline V lookup: CDR1 LNHNV, CDR2 YYDKDF (reference sequence). V shed 2 bases and J shed 2 bases, with 15 bases lying between them. The CDR3 has 16 amino acids. The CDR3 sequence: CATSRPVAKPNTEAFF. In DNA form, the CDR3 reads TGTGCCACCAGCAGACCCGTTGCGAAACCCAACACTGAAGCTTTCTTT.

This clone was counted only a few times. The chain is built from TRBV27 and TRBJ1-1; D unclear. The germline V and J ends were trimmed by 6 bases and 2 bases, with 13 bases remaining between them. CDR1 is MNHEY and CDR2 is SMNVEV in the germline V gene (reference sequence). CDR3 length: 14 residues. The CDR3 DNA is TGTGCCAGCAGGTCTGCGGCCAGAAACACTGAAGCTTTCTTT. This codes for CASRSAARNTEAFF.

This chain links TRBV11-2 with TRBJ2-5, with 11 bases fitting TRBD2. Germline lookup yields CDR1 SGHAT and CDR2 FQNNGV. The junction had 3 bases not matched to a gene; V was cut back by 5 bases and J by 1 base. The CDR3 is 15 amino acids. The CDR3, as DNA: TGTGCCAGCAGCATTGGGACTAGCGGCCAAGAGACCCAGTACTTC. Residues: CASSIGTSGQETQYF.

The chain employs TRBV5-1 and TRBJ2-2; 7 bases map to TRBD1. The CDR3 has 17 amino acids. From germline, CDR1 is SGHRS and CDR2 YFSETQ. Trimming took 0 bases from V and 2 from J; bases not matched to a gene: 7. The DNA for the CDR3 is TGCGCCAGCAGCTTGGCGCGAGGGGGCACCAACACCGGGGAGCTGTTTTTT. Protein sequence: CASSLARGGTNTGELFF.

This clone was found a few times. The chain has TRBV7-2 and TRBJ2-1, with 9 bases matching TRBD2. V lost 3 bases to trimming and J lost 8 bases; unmatched junction nucleotides: 8. CDR1 and CDR2 from the germline V gene are SGHTA and FQGNSA. CDR3 length equals 15 residues. Written as DNA, the CDR3 is TGTGCCAGCAGCTTTGTCGCGGGAGGGAGGGATGAGCAGTTCTTC. Its protein is CASSFVAGGRDEQFF.

This clone was observed a few times. The genes are TRBV6-6 and TRBJ1-5, with D possibly matching TRBD1 (5 bases). Per the germline V gene, CDR1 is MNHNY and CDR2 is SVGAGI (reference sequence). The CDR3 sequence is 15 residues long. V lost 1 base, J lost 5 bases, and 12 bases lay in between. This CDR3 reads CASSYFQGTDQPQHF. CDR3 coding DNA: TGTGCCAGCAGTTACTTTCAGGGTACTGATCAGCCCCAGCATTTT.

This clone appeared a few times. The chain couples TRBV6-4 to TRBJ1-2; 7 bases are a match to TRBD1. Trimming removed 5 bases from V and 7 bases from J; junction bases left unmatched: 10. The CDR3 covers 14 residues. Germline-derived CDR1 and CDR2 are MRHNA and SNTAGT. CDR3 coding DNA: TGTGCCAGCAGTCGGGACAGCGGAGTTGGTGGCTACACCTTC. Residues: CASSRDSGVGGYTF.

The V gene is TRBV7-8, the J gene TRBJ2-7; 13 bases fit TRBD2. The CDR3 is 15 amino acids. Losses at the gene ends were 5 bases for V and 4 bases for J; bases not matched to a gene: 5. CDR1 is SGHVS and CDR2 is FQNEAQ in the germline V gene. The CDR3, as DNA: TGTGCCAGCAGCCTACCGGGACTAGCGGGATACGAGCAGTACTTC. This translates into CASSLPGLAGYEQYF.

This clone has a handful of counts. The chain employs TRBV4-2 and TRBJ1-2, with D uncertain. Trimming cost V 0 bases and J 4 bases, with 15 bases left between them. Germline-derived CDR1 and CDR2 are LGHNA and YNFKEQ. This CDR3 contains 16 residues. As DNA, the CDR3 is TGTGCCAGCAGCCAAGATCCAGGAAGCGGTCGCTATGGCTACACCTTC. Translation: CASSQDPGSGRYGYTF.

This clone has a handful of counts. The J gene is TRBJ2-1, the V gene TRBV5-1, with a possible D match to TRBD1 (7 bases). The CDR3 spans 14 residues. Germline CDR1 and CDR2: SGHRS and YFSETQ. V dropped 6 bases and J dropped 8 bases, with 18 bases sitting between them. The CDR3 coding sequence is TGCGCCAGCACTATATCCAGGGGGGACGATGAGCAGTTCTTC. Encoded protein: CASTISRGDDEQFF.